This TCR beta chain was identified during a study of T-cell memory formation after mild COVID-19. The wider study: The study found TCR clusters largely donor specific. Whole-study findings and limits: CD8+ contracting clones occupied EMRA, while CD4+ ones occupied mainly CM and EM.

The V gene's germline CDR1 is SGHKS and CDR2 YYEKEE (reference sequence). Trimming stripped 4 bases from V and 6 bases from J, with 13 bases between. The CDR3 length is 13 residues. Using constant-segment primers, 5'RACE produced TCR alpha and TCR beta cDNA libraries carrying sample barcodes and UMIs. Using its own MiXCR run on the 5' RACE reads, TCRdb lists one record per CDR3 protein. Altogether 100,000 to 150,000 distinct CDR3 sequences are present, roughly 6% being singletons, with the ten largest covering over 2%. About this clonotype itself: Its antigen is undetermined.

This clonotype was sampled from an adult woman who had mild COVID-19 (a few samples of this study predate the infection). Cell type and time point are not known. Sample: PBMCs or a T cell subset sorted from them (not recorded which). This chain joins TRBV5-5 and TRBJ1-2; D might be TRBD1 (5 bases). CDR3 amino acids: CASSPAGVNGYTF. CDR3 nucleotides: TGTGCCAGCAGCCCGGCGGGGGTGAATGGCTACACCTTC.